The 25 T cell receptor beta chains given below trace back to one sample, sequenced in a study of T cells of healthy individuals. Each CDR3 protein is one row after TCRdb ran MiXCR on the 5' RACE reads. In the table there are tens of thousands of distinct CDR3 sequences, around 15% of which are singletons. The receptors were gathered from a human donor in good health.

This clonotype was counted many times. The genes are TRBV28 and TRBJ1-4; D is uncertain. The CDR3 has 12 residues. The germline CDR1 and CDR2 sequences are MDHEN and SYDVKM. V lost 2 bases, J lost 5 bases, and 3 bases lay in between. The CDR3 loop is CASSLGNEKLFF. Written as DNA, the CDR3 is TGTGCCAGCAGTTTAGGAAATGAAAAACTGTTTTTT.

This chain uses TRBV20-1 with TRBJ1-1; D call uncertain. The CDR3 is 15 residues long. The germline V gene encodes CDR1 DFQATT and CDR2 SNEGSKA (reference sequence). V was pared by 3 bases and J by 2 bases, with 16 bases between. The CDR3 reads CSARTQVRRNTEAFF. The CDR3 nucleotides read TGCAGTGCTAGGACCCAGGTACGCCGTAACACTGAAGCTTTCTTT.

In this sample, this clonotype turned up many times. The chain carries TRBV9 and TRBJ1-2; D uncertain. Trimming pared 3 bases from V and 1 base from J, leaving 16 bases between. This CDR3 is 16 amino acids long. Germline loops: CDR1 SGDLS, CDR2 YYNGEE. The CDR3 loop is CASSATVGLINYGYTF. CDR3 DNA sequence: TGTGCCAGCAGCGCTACGGTCGGGCTTATTAACTATGGCTACACCTTC.

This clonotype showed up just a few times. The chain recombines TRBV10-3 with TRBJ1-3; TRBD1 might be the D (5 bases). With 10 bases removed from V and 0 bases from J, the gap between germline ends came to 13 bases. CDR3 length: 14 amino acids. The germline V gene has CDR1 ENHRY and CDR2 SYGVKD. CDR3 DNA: TGTGCCACAACCGCGGACATCTCTGGAAACACCATATATTTT. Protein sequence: CATTADISGNTIYF.

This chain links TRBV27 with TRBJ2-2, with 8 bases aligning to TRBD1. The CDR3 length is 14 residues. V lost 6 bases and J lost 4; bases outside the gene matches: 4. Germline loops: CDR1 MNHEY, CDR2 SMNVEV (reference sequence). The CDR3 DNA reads TGTGCCAGCAGCCGAGACAGGGGCACCGGGGAGCTGTTTTTT. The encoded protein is CASSRDRGTGELFF.

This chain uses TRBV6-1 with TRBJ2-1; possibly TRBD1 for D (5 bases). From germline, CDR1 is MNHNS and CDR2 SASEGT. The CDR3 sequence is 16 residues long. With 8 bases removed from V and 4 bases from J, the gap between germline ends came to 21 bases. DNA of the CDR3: TGTGCCAGCCCCTCGACGGGCAGGGCGGAATACAATGAGCAGTTCTTC. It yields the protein CASPSTGRAEYNEQFF.

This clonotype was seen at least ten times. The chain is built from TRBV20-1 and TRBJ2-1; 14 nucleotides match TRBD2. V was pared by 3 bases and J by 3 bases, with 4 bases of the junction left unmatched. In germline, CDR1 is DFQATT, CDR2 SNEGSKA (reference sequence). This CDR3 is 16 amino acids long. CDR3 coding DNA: TGCAGTGCTAGGGGACTAGCGGGAGCGAACTACAATGAGCAGTTCTTC. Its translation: CSARGLAGANYNEQFF.

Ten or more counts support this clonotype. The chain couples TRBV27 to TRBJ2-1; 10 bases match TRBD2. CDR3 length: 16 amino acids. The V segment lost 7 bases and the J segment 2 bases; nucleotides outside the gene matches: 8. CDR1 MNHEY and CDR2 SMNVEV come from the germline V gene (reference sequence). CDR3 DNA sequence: TGTGCCAGCAACCGATTCAGCGGGAGGGCCTACAATGAGCAGTTCTTC. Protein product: CASNRFSGRAYNEQFF.

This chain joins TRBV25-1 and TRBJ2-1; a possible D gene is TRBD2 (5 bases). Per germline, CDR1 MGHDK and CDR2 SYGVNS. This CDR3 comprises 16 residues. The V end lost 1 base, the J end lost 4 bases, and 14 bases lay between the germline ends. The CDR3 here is CASSESGGSAYNEQFF. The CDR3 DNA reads TGTGCCAGCAGTGAATCTGGAGGTTCAGCTTACAATGAGCAGTTCTTC.

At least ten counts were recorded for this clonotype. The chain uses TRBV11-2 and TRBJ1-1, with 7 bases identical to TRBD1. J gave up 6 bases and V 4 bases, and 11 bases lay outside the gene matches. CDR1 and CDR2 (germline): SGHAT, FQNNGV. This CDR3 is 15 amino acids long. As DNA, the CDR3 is TGTGCCAGCAGCTCGCCCCGACAGGGAGGGGCTGAAGCTTTCTTT. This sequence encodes CASSSPRQGGAEAFF.

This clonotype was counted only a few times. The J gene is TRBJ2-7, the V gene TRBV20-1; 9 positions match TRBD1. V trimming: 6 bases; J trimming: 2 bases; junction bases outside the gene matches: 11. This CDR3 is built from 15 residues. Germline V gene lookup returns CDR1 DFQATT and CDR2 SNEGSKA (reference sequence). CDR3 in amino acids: CSARYSRDRAYEQYF. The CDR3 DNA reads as TGCAGTGCCAGATACTCCAGGGACAGGGCCTACGAGCAGTACTTC.

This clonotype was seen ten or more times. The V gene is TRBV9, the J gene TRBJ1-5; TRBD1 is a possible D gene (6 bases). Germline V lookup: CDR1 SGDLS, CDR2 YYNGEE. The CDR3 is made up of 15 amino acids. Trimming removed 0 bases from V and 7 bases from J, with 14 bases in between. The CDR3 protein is CASSVDGGEYQPQHF. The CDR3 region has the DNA TGTGCCAGCAGCGTAGACGGGGGCGAATACCAGCCCCAGCATTTT.

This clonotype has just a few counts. CDR3 DNA: TGTGCCAGCAGCCGGGCCTACGAGCAGTACTTC. This gives the protein CASSRAYEQYF. This chain uses TRBV7-2 with TRBJ2-7; D uncertain. V lost 5 bases, J lost 2 bases, and 4 bases lay in between. Germline lookup yields CDR1 SGHTA and CDR2 FQGNSA. This CDR3 has 11 residues.

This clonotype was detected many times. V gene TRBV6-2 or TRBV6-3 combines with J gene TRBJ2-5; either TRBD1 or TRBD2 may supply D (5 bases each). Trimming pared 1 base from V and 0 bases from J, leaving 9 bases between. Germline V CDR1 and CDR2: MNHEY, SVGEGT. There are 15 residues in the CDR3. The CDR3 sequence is CASSYLGTDQETQYF. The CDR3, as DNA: TGTGCCAGCAGTTACTTGGGGACCGACCAAGAGACCCAGTACTTC.

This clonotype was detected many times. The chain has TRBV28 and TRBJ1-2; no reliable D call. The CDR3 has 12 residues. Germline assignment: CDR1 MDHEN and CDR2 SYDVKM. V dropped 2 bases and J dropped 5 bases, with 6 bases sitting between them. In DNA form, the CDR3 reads TGTGCCAGCAGTTTAAAAGGATATGGCTACACCTTC. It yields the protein CASSLKGYGYTF.

The CDR3 DNA follows: TGTGCCAGCAGCTTTACCACAGGGGGGGTAAGGACTGAAGCTTTCTTT. Encoded protein: CASSFTTGGVRTEAFF. This chain joins TRBV7-9 and TRBJ1-1, with 8 nucleotides matching TRBD1. The J segment lost 5 bases and the V segment lost 3 bases, leaving 11 bases of the junction unmatched. Per germline, CDR1 SEHNR and CDR2 FQNEAQ (reference sequence). This CDR3 is 16 amino acids long.

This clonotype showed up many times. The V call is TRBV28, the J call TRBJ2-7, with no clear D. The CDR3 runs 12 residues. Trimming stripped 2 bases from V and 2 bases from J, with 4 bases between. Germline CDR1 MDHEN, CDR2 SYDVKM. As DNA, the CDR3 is TGTGCCAGCAGTTTACAGGCCTACGAGCAGTACTTC. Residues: CASSLQAYEQYF.

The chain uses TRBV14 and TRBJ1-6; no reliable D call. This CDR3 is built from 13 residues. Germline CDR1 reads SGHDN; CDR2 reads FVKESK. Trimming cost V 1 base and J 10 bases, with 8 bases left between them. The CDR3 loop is CASSQARTSPLHF. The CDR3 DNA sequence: TGTGCCAGCAGCCAAGCCCGGACGTCACCCCTCCACTTT.

The CDR3 loop reads CASSQAPLNLAPGELFF. Here the CDR3 DNA reads TGCGCCAGCAGCCAAGCCCCTTTGAACTTAGCGCCCGGGGAGCTGTTTTTT. The rearrangement links TRBV4-1 to TRBJ2-2; D may be TRBD2 (5 bases). V was cut by 1 base and J by 6 bases, with 18 bases left in between. Germline assignment: CDR1 MGHRA and CDR2 YSYEKL. The CDR3 loop spans 17 amino acids.

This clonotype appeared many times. The chain's CDR3 is CAIRGEVTDTQYF. CDR3 in DNA: TGTGCCATCAGGGGGGAAGTCACAGATACGCAGTATTTT. V usage is TRBV10-3 and J usage is TRBJ2-3; perhaps D is TRBD1 or TRBD2 (5 bases each). Germline V lookup: CDR1 ENHRY, CDR2 SYGVKD. Trimming stripped 6 bases from V and 2 bases from J, with 9 bases between. CDR3 length: 13 residues.

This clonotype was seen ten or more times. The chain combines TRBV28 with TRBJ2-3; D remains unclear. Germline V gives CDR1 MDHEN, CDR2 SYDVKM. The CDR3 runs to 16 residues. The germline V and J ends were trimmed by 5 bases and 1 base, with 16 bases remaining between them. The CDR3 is CASSPRLYRGTDTQYF. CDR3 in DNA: TGTGCCAGCAGTCCCCGATTATATCGGGGCACAGATACGCAGTATTTT. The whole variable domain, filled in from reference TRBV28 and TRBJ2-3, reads DVKVTQSSRYLVKRTGEKVFLECVQDMDHENMFWYRQDPGLGLRLIYFSYDVKMKEKGDIPEGYSVSREKKERFSLILESASTNQTSMYLCASSPRLYRGTDTQYFGPGTRLTVL.

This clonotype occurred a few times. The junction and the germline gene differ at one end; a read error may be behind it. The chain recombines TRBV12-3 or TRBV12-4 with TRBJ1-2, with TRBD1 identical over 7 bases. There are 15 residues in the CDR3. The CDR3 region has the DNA TGTGCCAACAGTTTAGGAACAGGGGCTAACTATGGCTACACCTTC. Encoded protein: CANSLGTGANYGYTF.

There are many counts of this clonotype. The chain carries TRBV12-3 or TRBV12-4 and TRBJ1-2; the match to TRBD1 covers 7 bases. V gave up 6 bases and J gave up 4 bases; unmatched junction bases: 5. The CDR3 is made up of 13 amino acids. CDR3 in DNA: TGTGCCAGCAGCCCGACAGGGACCTATGGCTACACCTTC. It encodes CASSPTGTYGYTF.

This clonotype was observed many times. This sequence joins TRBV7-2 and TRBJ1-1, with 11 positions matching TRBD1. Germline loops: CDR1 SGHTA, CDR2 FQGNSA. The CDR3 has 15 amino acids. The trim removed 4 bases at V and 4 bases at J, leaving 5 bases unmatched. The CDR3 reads CASSSYGTGGTEAFF. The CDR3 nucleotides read TGTGCCAGCAGCTCATACGGGACAGGGGGCACTGAAGCTTTCTTT.

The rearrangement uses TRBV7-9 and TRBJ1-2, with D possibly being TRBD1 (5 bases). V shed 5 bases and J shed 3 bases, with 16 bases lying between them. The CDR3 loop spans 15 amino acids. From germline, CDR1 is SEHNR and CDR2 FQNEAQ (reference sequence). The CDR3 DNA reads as TGTGCCAGCAGCCTAACTGGGGGGGAGCACTATGGCTACACCTTC. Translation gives CASSLTGGEHYGYTF.